This TCR beta chain was profiled in a study of identical twins. TCRdb re-called the 5' RACE reads with MiXCR, one entry per CDR3 protein. The sample has roughly 710,000 distinct CDR3 sequences; around 5.7% are singletons. The CDR3 has 14 residues. Trimming took 4 bases from V and 4 from J, leaving 13 bases between them. CDR1 is SGHDN and CDR2 is FVKESK in the germline V gene. The chain links TRBV14 to TRBJ1-1, with D uncertain. The sample comprised naive T cells sorted from blood. The receptor comes from a man aged 18 to 35 in good health. DNA of the CDR3: TGTGCCAGCAGCCGCGAAGTTTTCGGCACTGAAGCTTTCTTT. This gives the protein CASSREVFGTEAFF.